This TCR beta chain was documented in a study of blood T cell repertoires in COVID-19. Whole-study context: The United States, Italy and Spain provided the acute and convalescent COVID-19 samples.

From germline, CDR1 is SEHNR and CDR2 FQNEAQ (reference sequence). The CDR3 runs to 13 residues. V lost 4 bases and J lost 7, with 11 bases in between. Source study methods: Reference gene primer amplification gave nucleated cell count estimates. TCRdb's copy holds only in-frame clones and misses some; the assay was immunoSEQ multiplex PCR. The D gene and trimming were derived from the DNA, and the V and J assignments and clone size from that table. The sample shows around 130,000 clones, roughly 83% of them seen only once. The chain has TRBV7-9 and TRBJ2-1; perhaps TRBD1 as D (6 bases). The clonotype originates from a woman older than 75 with acute or convalescent COVID-19. The sequenced sample consisted of peripheral blood. CDR3 region: CASSSAGVNEQFF. The DNA for the CDR3 is TGTGCCAGCAGCTCGGCAGGGGTAAATGAGCAGTTCTTC.